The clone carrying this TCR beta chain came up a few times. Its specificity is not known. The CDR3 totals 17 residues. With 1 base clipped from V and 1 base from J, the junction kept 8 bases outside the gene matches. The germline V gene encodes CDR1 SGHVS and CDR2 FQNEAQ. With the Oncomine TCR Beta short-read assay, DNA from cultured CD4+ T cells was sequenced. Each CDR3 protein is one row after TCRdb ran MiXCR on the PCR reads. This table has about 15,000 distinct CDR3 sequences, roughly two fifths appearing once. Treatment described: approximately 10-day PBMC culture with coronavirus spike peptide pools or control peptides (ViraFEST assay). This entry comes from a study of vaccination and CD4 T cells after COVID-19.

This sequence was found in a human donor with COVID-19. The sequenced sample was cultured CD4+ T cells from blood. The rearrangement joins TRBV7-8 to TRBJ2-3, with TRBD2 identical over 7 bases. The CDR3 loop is CASSLVGTAGGTDTQYF. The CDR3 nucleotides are TGTGCCAGCAGCTTAGTCGGGACGGCGGGGGGCACAGATACGCAGTATTTT.